A selection of T cell receptor beta chains follows, all from one sample in a study of CD8+ T cells in alopecia areata. TCRdb's copy holds only in-frame clones and misses some; the assay was immunoSEQ multiplex PCR. The sample comprises around 180,000 clones, 50% to 70% of which are singletons, and approximately 1.3% rests with the top ten. The sample here was CD4+ T cells sorted from blood, taken between weeks 47 and 50, from a patient treated with tofacitinib. These receptors all come from a human donor with alopecia areata. The CDR3 runs from the conserved cysteine through the conserved F or W. D genes are given only for firm matches. Size values are once, few and many counts, or a class for expanded clones, and some rows have none.

J gene: TRBJ1-2
V gene: TRBV7-9
D gene: .
clone size: .
CDR3 DNA: TGTGCCAGCAGCTTACGCGGGGATGGCTACACCTTC
CDR3 protein: CASSLRGDGYTF

J gene: TRBJ1-2
V gene: TRBV5-6
D gene: TRBD1
clone size: .
CDR3 DNA: TGTGCCAGCAGCCCAAGAGCGACAGGGCCCTATGGCTACACCTTC
CDR3 protein: CASSPRATGPYGYTF

J gene: TRBJ1-2
V gene: TRBV7-2
D gene: .
clone size: .
CDR3 DNA: TGTGCCAGCAGCTTACCCCCCGGGAATGGCTACACCTTC
CDR3 protein: CASSLPPGNGYTF

J gene: TRBJ2-6
V gene: TRBV10-3
D gene: .
clone size: .
CDR3 DNA: TGTGCCATCAGTGAGGGACAGTCATCTGGGGCCAACGTCCTGACTTTC
CDR3 protein: CAISEGQSSGANVLTF

J gene: TRBJ2-2
V gene: TRBV11-2
D gene: .
clone size: once
CDR3 DNA: TGTGCCAGCAGCTTAGGGGACTCCAGGGCCGGGGAGCTGTTTTTT
CDR3 protein: CASSLGDSRAGELFF

J gene: TRBJ2-5
V gene: TRBV18
D gene: .
clone size: .
CDR3 DNA: TGTGCCAGCTCACCAACGTCGAGGGAAGAGACCCAGTACTTC
CDR3 protein: CASSPTSREETQYF

J gene: TRBJ2-7
V gene: TRBV4-1
D gene: .
clone size: .
CDR3 DNA: TGCGCCAGCAGCCAATTGGTGTACTACGAGCAGTACTTC
CDR3 protein: CASSQLVYYEQYF

J gene: TRBJ2-5
V gene: TRBV2
D gene: TRBD1
clone size: few
CDR3 DNA: TGTGCCAGCTTGGGACAGAACCAAGAGACCCAGTACTTC
CDR3 protein: CASLGQNQETQYF

J gene: TRBJ2-5
V gene: TRBV7-7
D gene: TRBD1
clone size: .
CDR3 DNA: TGTGCCAGCAGCCCGTCTGGGACAGGGGGCAGGGAGACCCAGTACTTC
CDR3 protein: CASSPSGTGGRETQYF

J gene: TRBJ2-2
V gene: TRBV11-2
D gene: TRBD1
clone size: .
CDR3 DNA: TGTGCCAGCAGCCTCCGGACAGGTTGGGACACCGGGGAGCTGTTTTTT
CDR3 protein: CASSLRTGWDTGELFF

J gene: TRBJ2-7
V gene: TRBV29-1
D gene: .
clone size: few
CDR3 DNA: TGCAGAACTTGGACAGAGCAGTACTTC
CDR3 protein: CRTWTEQYF

J gene: TRBJ2-3
V gene: TRBV14
D gene: TRBD2
clone size: .
CDR3 DNA: TGTGCCAGCAGCCAAGCCATAGCGGGGCCCGATACGCAGTATTTT
CDR3 protein: CASSQAIAGPDTQYF

J gene: TRBJ2-7
V gene: TRBV7-2
D gene: .
clone size: medium-sized
CDR3 DNA: TGTGCCAGCAGCACCCCAGGGTTTTATTCCTACGAGCAGTACTTC
CDR3 protein: CASSTPGFYSYEQYF

J gene: TRBJ2-7
V gene: TRBV15
D gene: .
clone size: once
CDR3 DNA: TGTGCCACCAGCGTCGGGGGGCATGGGGACTACGAGCAGTACTTC
CDR3 protein: CATSVGGHGDYEQYF

J gene: TRBJ2-1
V gene: TRBV30
D gene: TRBD2
clone size: .
CDR3 DNA: TGTGCCTGGACCTCGGGAGGCTCCTACGATGAGCAGTTCTTC
CDR3 protein: CAWTSGGSYDEQFF

J gene: TRBJ2-2
V gene: TRBV6-6
D gene: TRBD1
clone size: .
CDR3 DNA: TGTGCCAGCAGTTACCGTCTACAGGGGTCCGGGGAGCTGTTTTTT
CDR3 protein: CASSYRLQGSGELFF

J gene: TRBJ1-1
V gene: TRBV29-1
D gene: TRBD1
clone size: .
CDR3 DNA: TGCAGCGTCCATGGGGTCGGACAGGGGTTTGAAGCTTTCTTT
CDR3 protein: CSVHGVGQGFEAFF

J gene: TRBJ2-1
V gene: TRBV29-1
D gene: .
clone size: .
CDR3 DNA: TGCAGCGTTGGGGGGGCGCTGAATGAGCAGTTCTTC
CDR3 protein: CSVGGALNEQFF